This is a list of T cell receptor beta chains from one sample in a study of shared clonotypes between healthy human individuals. Generated by immunoSEQ multiplex PCR, the TCRdb table keeps only in-frame clones and is missing some. The repertoire holds 2 million to 2.5 million clones, with 85% to 95% as singletons. The sample comprised naive CD4+ T cells from PBMCs. These receptors came from a man aged 18-30 years in good health. Some clones in this sample may be carry-over from other donors' samples. CDR3s include the opening cysteine and the closing phenylalanine or tryptophan. The order of the fields is V gene, D gene, J gene, clone size, CDR3 protein, CDR3 DNA. D genes are given only for firm matches. Clone size is given for some rows only: seen once, a few or many times, or a class if the clone is expanded.

V: TRBV25-1; D: NA; J: TRBJ2-1; size: NA; CDR3: CASSPYNEQFF; DNA: TGTGCCAGCAGCCCATACAATGAGCAGTTCTTC
V: TRBV5-8; D: NA; J: TRBJ1-5; size: NA; CDR3: CASSLLGPSVTQHF; DNA: TGTGCCAGCAGCTTGTTAGGGCCGTCAGTGACCCAGCATTTT
V: TRBV5-1; D: NA; J: TRBJ1-1; size: few; CDR3: CASPMNTEAFF; DNA: TGCGCCAGCCCCATGAACACTGAAGCTTTCTTT
V: TRBV11-1; D: NA; J: TRBJ2-7; size: NA; CDR3: CASSQTDGTYEQYF; DNA: TGTGCCAGCAGCCAAACGGACGGAACCTACGAGCAGTACTTC
V: TRBV28; D: NA; J: TRBJ2-1; size: NA; CDR3: CASSPQSSSYNEQFF; DNA: TGTGCCAGCAGTCCACAGTCGAGCTCCTACAATGAGCAGTTCTTC
V: TRBV7-8; D: NA; J: TRBJ1-1; size: once; CDR3: CASSLTGRGTEAFF; DNA: TGTGCCAGCAGCTTGACTGGGCGGGGCACTGAAGCTTTCTTT
V: TRBV21-1; D: NA; J: TRBJ2-5; size: NA; CDR3: CASSKGKRPAQETQYF; DNA: TGTGCCAGCAGCAAAGGCAAGCGGCCCGCGCAAGAGACCCAGTACTTC
V: TRBV6-1; D: TRBD1; J: TRBJ1-5; size: NA; CDR3: CASSLPGQGQPQHF; DNA: TGTGCCAGCAGTCTTCCGGGACAGGGGCAGCCCCAGCATTTT
V: TRBV6-5; D: TRBD1; J: TRBJ1-1; size: NA; CDR3: CASSRTGGAEAFF; DNA: TGTGCCAGCAGTCGGACAGGGGGTGCTGAAGCTTTCTTT
V: TRBV4-3; D: NA; J: TRBJ2-5; size: NA; CDR3: CASSRDRQEGQETQYF; DNA: TGCGCCAGCAGCCGAGACAGGCAAGAAGGGCAAGAGACCCAGTACTTC
V: TRBV14; D: NA; J: TRBJ2-7; size: NA; CDR3: CASSQRVLEQYF; DNA: TGTGCCAGCAGCCAACGCGTACTCGAGCAGTACTTC
V: TRBV15; D: NA; J: TRBJ1-2; size: NA; CDR3: CATSRDMLQRGYGYTF; DNA: TGTGCCACCAGCAGGGACATGCTCCAGAGGGGCTATGGCTACACCTTC
V: TRBV5-1; D: NA; J: TRBJ1-2; size: NA; CDR3: CASSLDPQTVGYTF; DNA: TGCGCCAGCAGCTTGGATCCCCAGACGGTGGGCTACACCTTC
V: TRBV18; D: NA; J: TRBJ1-2; size: NA; CDR3: CASSPGGVYGYTF; DNA: TGTGCCAGCTCACCAGGTGGGGTTTATGGCTACACCTTC
V: TRBV7-3; D: NA; J: TRBJ1-2; size: once; CDR3: CASSLIGLDGYTF; DNA: TGTGCCAGCAGCTTAATAGGGTTGGATGGCTACACCTTC
V: TRBV7-2; D: NA; J: TRBJ2-3; size: NA; CDR3: CASSFEGSDTQYF; DNA: TGTGCCAGCAGCTTCGAGGGATCAGATACGCAGTATTTT
V: TRBV9; D: NA; J: TRBJ2-1; size: NA; CDR3: CASSVLGGRTYNEQFF; DNA: TGTGCCAGCAGCGTATTGGGGGGAAGAACCTACAATGAGCAGTTCTTC
V: TRBV28; D: TRBD2; J: TRBJ2-3; size: once; CDR3: CASSSGTTWTDTQYF; DNA: TGTGCCAGCAGTTCCGGGACTACCTGGACAGATACGCAGTATTTT
V: TRBV10-1; D: NA; J: TRBJ2-3; size: NA; CDR3: CASSARYGTQYF; DNA: TGCGCCAGCAGTGCTAGATATGGTACGCAGTATTTT
V: TRBV7-9; D: NA; J: TRBJ1-1; size: NA; CDR3: CASSLQGGTEAFF; DNA: TGTGCCAGCAGCCTACAAGGGGGCACTGAAGCTTTCTTT
V: TRBV7-3; D: NA; J: TRBJ2-3; size: NA; CDR3: CASSLMSGSTDTQYF; DNA: TGTGCCAGCAGCTTAATGAGCGGGAGCACAGATACGCAGTATTTT
V: TRBV5-1; D: TRBD1; J: TRBJ2-5; size: NA; CDR3: CASSPVTGLGETQYF; DNA: TGCGCCAGCAGCCCGGTGACAGGGTTGGGGGAGACCCAGTACTTC
V: TRBV6-6; D: NA; J: TRBJ2-3; size: NA; CDR3: CASSTRVASGTDTQYF; DNA: TGTGCCAGCAGTACCAGGGTAGCTAGCGGCACAGATACGCAGTATTTT
V: TRBV5-8; D: TRBD2; J: TRBJ2-1; size: NA; CDR3: CASSLGLAVYNEQFF; DNA: TGTGCCAGCAGCTTGGGACTAGCGGTGTACAATGAGCAGTTCTTC
V: TRBV30; D: NA; J: TRBJ2-5; size: NA; CDR3: CAWTLTFQETQYF; DNA: TGTGCCTGGACTCTGACATTCCAAGAGACCCAGTACTTC
V: TRBV19; D: NA; J: TRBJ1-4; size: NA; CDR3: CASSMVWWAEKLFF; DNA: TGTGCCAGTAGTATGGTGTGGTGGGCGGAAAAACTGTTTTTT
V: TRBV5-1; D: NA; J: TRBJ2-5; size: NA; CDR3: CASTVAGARRGETQYF; DNA: TGCGCCAGCACGGTGGCAGGGGCTCGACGAGGGGAGACCCAGTACTTC
V: TRBV5-1; D: NA; J: TRBJ2-3; size: NA; CDR3: CASSLAPSTDTQYF; DNA: TGCGCCAGCAGCTTGGCTCCTAGCACAGATACGCAGTATTTT
V: TRBV19; D: NA; J: TRBJ1-5; size: NA; CDR3: CASSIGGGRSNQPQHF; DNA: TGTGCCAGTAGTATAGGTGGCGGTCGGAGCAATCAGCCCCAGCATTTT
V: TRBV4-1; D: NA; J: TRBJ2-7; size: NA; CDR3: CASSQALRDPPYEQYF; DNA: TGCGCCAGCAGCCAAGCTCTCCGGGACCCACCTTACGAGCAGTACTTC
V: TRBV7-2; D: TRBD1; J: TRBJ1-6; size: NA; CDR3: CASSLSWDSLANSPLHF; DNA: TGTGCCAGCAGCTTAAGCTGGGACAGCCTAGCGAATTCACCCCTCCACTTT
V: TRBV2; D: TRBD1; J: TRBJ2-6; size: NA; CDR3: CASSLQGAQGANVLTF; DNA: TGTGCCAGCAGTCTACAGGGGGCGCAAGGGGCCAACGTCCTGACTTTC
V: TRBV5-1; D: NA; J: TRBJ1-4; size: NA; CDR3: CASSLGSRGAEKLFF; DNA: TGCGCCAGCAGCTTGGGGAGCAGGGGAGCCGAAAAACTGTTTTTT
V: TRBV7-2; D: NA; J: TRBJ1-3; size: NA; CDR3: CASSLVWGAAGNTIYF; DNA: TGTGCCAGCAGCTTAGTGTGGGGGGCAGCGGGAAACACCATATATTTT
V: TRBV28; D: NA; J: TRBJ1-3; size: NA; CDR3: CASSSTFSGNTIYF; DNA: TGTGCCAGCAGTTCGACATTCTCCGGAAACACCATATATTTT
V: TRBV19; D: NA; J: TRBJ1-1; size: NA; CDR3: CASSWGGNTEAFF; DNA: TGTGCCAGTAGTTGGGGGGGGAACACTGAAGCTTTCTTT
V: TRBV5-1; D: NA; J: TRBJ2-3; size: NA; CDR3: CASSLSGGRAADTQYF; DNA: TGCGCCAGCAGCTTATCCGGTGGCAGGGCGGCGGATACGCAGTATTTT
V: TRBV4-2; D: TRBD2; J: TRBJ2-3; size: NA; CDR3: CASSQGGRAGKDTQYF; DNA: TGTGCCAGCAGCCAAGGTGGGAGGGCCGGGAAAGATACGCAGTATTTT
V: TRBV7-2; D: NA; J: TRBJ2-5; size: NA; CDR3: CASFRSVFGETQYF; DNA: TGTGCCAGCTTCCGCTCAGTGTTCGGAGAGACCCAGTACTTC
V: TRBV4-3; D: TRBD2; J: TRBJ2-1; size: NA; CDR3: CASSQARTRSEQFF; DNA: TGCGCCAGCAGCCAGGCCCGGACTAGATCTGAGCAGTTCTTC
V: TRBV21-1; D: NA; J: TRBJ2-7; size: NA; CDR3: CASSKPGDGEEPYEQYF; DNA: TGTGCCAGCAGCAAACCGGGGGACGGAGAAGAACCCTACGAGCAGTACTTC
V: TRBV5-1; D: NA; J: TRBJ2-1; size: NA; CDR3: CASSLIGVDEQFF; DNA: TGCGCCAGCAGCTTGATAGGCGTCGATGAGCAGTTCTTC
V: TRBV10-3; D: TRBD1; J: TRBJ2-7; size: NA; CDR3: CAISDRDRATYEQYF; DNA: TGTGCCATCAGTGATCGGGACAGGGCTACCTACGAGCAGTACTTC
V: TRBV2; D: NA; J: TRBJ1-4; size: once; CDR3: CASSGGAEKLFF; DNA: TGTGCCAGCAGTGGGGGGGCGGAAAAACTGTTTTTT
V: TRBV5-4; D: NA; J: TRBJ2-1; size: NA; CDR3: CASSSSTMSSYNEQFF; DNA: TGTGCCAGCAGCTCATCAACCATGAGCTCCTACAATGAGCAGTTCTTC
V: TRBV6-6; D: TRBD2; J: TRBJ2-7; size: NA; CDR3: CASTPGGEQYF; DNA: TGTGCCAGCACCCCGGGAGGCGAGCAGTACTTC
V: TRBV7-7; D: TRBD1; J: TRBJ2-2; size: NA; CDR3: CASSSGQGFGGELFF; DNA: TGTGCCAGCAGCTCCGGACAGGGTTTCGGCGGGGAGCTGTTTTTT
V: TRBV5-1; D: NA; J: TRBJ2-2; size: once; CDR3: CASSLVAGENTGELFF; DNA: TGCGCCAGCAGCTTGGTAGCAGGGGAAAACACCGGGGAGCTGTTTTTT
V: TRBV6-1; D: TRBD1; J: TRBJ2-7; size: NA; CDR3: CASRGAGTAPPEQYF; DNA: TGTGCCAGCCGAGGGGCCGGGACAGCCCCACCCGAGCAGTACTTC
V: TRBV19; D: NA; J: TRBJ1-4; size: NA; CDR3: CASSPRTATNEKLFF; DNA: TGTGCCAGTAGTCCCAGGACAGCAACTAATGAAAAACTGTTTTTT
V: TRBV18; D: NA; J: TRBJ2-7; size: NA; CDR3: CAGSLGHGYEQYF; DNA: TGTGCCGGTTCTCTTGGGCACGGTTACGAGCAGTACTTC
V: TRBV28; D: NA; J: TRBJ1-5; size: NA; CDR3: CASSLPIRDGGINQPQHF; DNA: TGTGCCAGCAGTTTACCCATCAGGGATGGGGGGATCAATCAGCCCCAGCATTTT
V: TRBV7-7; D: TRBD2; J: TRBJ2-3; size: NA; CDR3: CASSLGAAGASDTQYF; DNA: TGTGCCAGCAGCTTAGGGGCGGCGGGAGCCTCAGATACGCAGTATTTT